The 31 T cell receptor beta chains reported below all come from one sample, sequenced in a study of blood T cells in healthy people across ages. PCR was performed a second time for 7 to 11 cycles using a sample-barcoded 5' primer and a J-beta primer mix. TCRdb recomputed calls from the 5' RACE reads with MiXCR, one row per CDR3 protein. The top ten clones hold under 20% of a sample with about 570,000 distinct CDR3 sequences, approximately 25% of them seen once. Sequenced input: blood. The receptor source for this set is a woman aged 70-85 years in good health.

DNA of the CDR3: TGTGCCAGCAGTCCCGGGACAGGGGGCGGGCAGTACTTC. Translating it yields CASSPGTGGGQYF. The chain carries TRBV2 and TRBJ2-7; TRBD1 matches 12 bases. CDR1 is SNHLY, CDR2 FYNNEI, per germline. This CDR3 has 13 residues. Trimming took 5 bases from V and 9 from J; bases not matched to a gene: 5.

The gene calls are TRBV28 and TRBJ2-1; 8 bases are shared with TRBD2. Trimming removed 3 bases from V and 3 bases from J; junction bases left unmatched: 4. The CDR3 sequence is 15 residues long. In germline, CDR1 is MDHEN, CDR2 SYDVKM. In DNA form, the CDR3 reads TGTGCCAGCAGTTTTGGCGGGGGGATCTACAATGAGCAGTTCTTC. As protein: CASSFGGGIYNEQFF.

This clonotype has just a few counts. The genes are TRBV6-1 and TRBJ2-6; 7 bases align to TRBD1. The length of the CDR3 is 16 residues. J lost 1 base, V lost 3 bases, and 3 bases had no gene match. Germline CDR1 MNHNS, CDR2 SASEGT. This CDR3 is CASSENRGSGANVLTF. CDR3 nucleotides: TGTGCCAGCAGTGAGAACAGGGGTTCTGGGGCCAACGTCCTGACTTTC.

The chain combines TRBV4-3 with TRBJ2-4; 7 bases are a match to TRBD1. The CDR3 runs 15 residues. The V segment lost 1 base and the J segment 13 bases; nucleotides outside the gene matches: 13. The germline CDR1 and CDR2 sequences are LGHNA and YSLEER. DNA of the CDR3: TGCGCCAGCAGCCAAGGCCCTAGGATGGGACAGCACCAGTACTTC. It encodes CASSQGPRMGQHQYF.

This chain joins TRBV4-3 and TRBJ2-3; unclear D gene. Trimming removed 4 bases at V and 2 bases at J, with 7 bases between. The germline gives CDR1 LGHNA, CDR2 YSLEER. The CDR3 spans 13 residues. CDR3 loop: CASSLRNTDTQYF. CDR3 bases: TGCGCCAGCAGCCTCCGGAACACAGATACGCAGTATTTT.

The CDR3 sequence: CASSLGASGGGNEQFF. Written as DNA, the CDR3 is TGTGCCAGCAGCTTAGGTGCTAGCGGGGGGGGCAATGAGCAGTTCTTC. The chain recombines TRBV11-3 with TRBJ2-1; TRBD2 matches 12 bases. Germline V lookup: CDR1 SGHNT, CDR2 YENEEA. The CDR3 is made up of 16 amino acids. With 1 base clipped from V and 6 bases from J, the junction kept 4 bases outside the gene matches. The full variable domain, rest sourced from reference TRBV11-3 and TRBJ2-1, is EAGVVQSPRYKIIEKKQPVAFWCNPISGHNTLYWYLQNLGQGPELLIRYENEEAVDDSQLPKDRFSAERLKGVDSTLKIQPAELGDSAVYLCASSLGASGGGNEQFFGPGTRLTVL.

CDR3 DNA: TGTGCCAGCAGCTTAGAACGCCACGAGCAGTACTTC. This sequence encodes CASSLERHEQYF. The chain employs TRBV7-9 and TRBJ2-7; D remains unclear. V was pared by 1 base and J by 5 bases, with 6 bases between. The length of the CDR3 is 12 residues. Germline V gene lookup returns CDR1 SEHNR and CDR2 FQNEAQ (reference sequence).

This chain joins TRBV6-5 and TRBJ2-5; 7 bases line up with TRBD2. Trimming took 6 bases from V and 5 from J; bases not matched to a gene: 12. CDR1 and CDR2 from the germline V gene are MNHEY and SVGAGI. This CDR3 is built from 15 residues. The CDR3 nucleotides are TGTGCCAGCAGCTCGACTAGCTTTGGGGGGGAGACCCAGTACTTC. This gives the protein CASSSTSFGGETQYF.

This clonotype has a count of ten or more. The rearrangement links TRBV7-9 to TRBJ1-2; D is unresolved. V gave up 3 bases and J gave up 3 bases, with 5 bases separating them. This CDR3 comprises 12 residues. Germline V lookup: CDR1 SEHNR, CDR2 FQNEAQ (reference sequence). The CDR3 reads CASSLGDYGYTF. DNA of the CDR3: TGTGCCAGCAGCTTGGGTGACTATGGCTACACCTTC.

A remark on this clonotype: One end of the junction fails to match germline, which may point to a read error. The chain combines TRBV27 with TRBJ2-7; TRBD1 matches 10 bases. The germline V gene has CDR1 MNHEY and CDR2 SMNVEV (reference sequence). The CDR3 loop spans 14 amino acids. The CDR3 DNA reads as TGTGCCAACAGTGCCGGGACAGGGGCCTACGAGCAGTACTTC. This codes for CANSAGTGAYEQYF.

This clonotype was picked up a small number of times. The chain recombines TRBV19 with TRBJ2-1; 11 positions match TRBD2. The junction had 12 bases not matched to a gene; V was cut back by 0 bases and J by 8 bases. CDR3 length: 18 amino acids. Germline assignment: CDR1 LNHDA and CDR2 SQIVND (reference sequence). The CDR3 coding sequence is TGTGCCAGTAGTATAGACCCTGTGATAGCGGGGGGGCCCGATGAGCAGTTCTTC. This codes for CASSIDPVIAGGPDEQFF.

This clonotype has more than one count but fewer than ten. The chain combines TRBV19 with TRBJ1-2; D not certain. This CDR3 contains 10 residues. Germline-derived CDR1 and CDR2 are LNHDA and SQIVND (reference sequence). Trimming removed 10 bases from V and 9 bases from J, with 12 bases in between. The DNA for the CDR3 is TGTGCCACCCTTGAGGAAAGCTACACCTTC. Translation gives CATLEESYTF.

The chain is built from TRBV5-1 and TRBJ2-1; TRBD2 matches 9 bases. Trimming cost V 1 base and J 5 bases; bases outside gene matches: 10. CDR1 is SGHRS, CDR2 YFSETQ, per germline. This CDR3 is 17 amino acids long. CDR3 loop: CASSLPLTAGGNNEQFF. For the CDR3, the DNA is TGCGCCAGCAGCTTGCCCCTGACAGCGGGGGGCAACAATGAGCAGTTCTTC. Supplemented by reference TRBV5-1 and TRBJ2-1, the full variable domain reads KAGVTQTPRYLIKTRGQQVTLSCSPISGHRSVSWYQQTPGQGLQFLFEYFSETQRNKGNFPGRFSGRQFSNSRSEMNVSTLELGDSALYLCASSLPLTAGGNNEQFFGPGTRLTVL.

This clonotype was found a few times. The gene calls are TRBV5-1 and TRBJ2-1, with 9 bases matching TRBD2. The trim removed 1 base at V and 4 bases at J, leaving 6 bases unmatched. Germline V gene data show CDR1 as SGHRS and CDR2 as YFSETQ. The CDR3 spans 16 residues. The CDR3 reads CASSLSSGGPYNEQFF. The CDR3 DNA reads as TGCGCCAGCAGCTTGTCGAGCGGGGGGCCTTACAATGAGCAGTTCTTC.

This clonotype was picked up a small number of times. In nucleotides, the CDR3 is TGTGCCACCAGCAGAGACCCGGGACTAGCTATCCCAGAGACCCAGTACTTC. Its translation: CATSRDPGLAIPETQYF. The chain has TRBV15 and TRBJ2-5; 9 bases are a match to TRBD2. The length of the CDR3 is 17 residues. The germline CDR1 and CDR2 sequences are LNHNV and YYDKDF (reference sequence). The junction had 9 bases not matched to a gene; V was cut back by 0 bases and J by 4 bases.

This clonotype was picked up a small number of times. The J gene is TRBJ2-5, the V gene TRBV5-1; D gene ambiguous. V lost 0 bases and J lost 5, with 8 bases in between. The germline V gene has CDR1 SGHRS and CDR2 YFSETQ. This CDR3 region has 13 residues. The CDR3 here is CASSLGPMETQYF. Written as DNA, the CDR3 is TGCGCCAGCAGCTTGGGACCTATGGAGACCCAGTACTTC.

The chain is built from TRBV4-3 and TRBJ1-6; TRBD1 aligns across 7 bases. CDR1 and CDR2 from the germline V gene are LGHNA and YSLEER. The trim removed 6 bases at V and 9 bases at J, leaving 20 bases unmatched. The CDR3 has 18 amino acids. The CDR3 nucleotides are TGCGCCAGCAGTTACGAAGTGGGGGACAGTTTTTCTGGTTCACCCCTCCACTTT. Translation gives CASSYEVGDSFSGSPLHF.

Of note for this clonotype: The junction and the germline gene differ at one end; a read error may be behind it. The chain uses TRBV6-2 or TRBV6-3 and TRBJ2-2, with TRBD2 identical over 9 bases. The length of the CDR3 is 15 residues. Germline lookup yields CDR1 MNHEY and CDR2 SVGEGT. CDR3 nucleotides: TGTGCCAGCATGGAGGCGGGGGGGAGAGCCGGGGATCTGTTTTTT. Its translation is CASMEAGGRAGDLFF.

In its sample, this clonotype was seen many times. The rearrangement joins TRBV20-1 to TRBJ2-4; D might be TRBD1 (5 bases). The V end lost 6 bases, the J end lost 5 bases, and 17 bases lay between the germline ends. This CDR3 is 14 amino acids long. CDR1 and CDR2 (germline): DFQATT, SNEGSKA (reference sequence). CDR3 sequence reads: CSAHVGAGQNIQYF. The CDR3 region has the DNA TGCAGTGCCCACGTTGGGGCAGGACAAAACATTCAGTACTTC.

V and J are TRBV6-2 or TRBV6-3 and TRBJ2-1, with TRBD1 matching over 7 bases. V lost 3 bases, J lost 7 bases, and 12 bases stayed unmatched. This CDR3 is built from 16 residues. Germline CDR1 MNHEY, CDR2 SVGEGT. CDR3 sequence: CASSYAKIRGPNEQFF. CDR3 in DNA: TGTGCCAGCAGTTATGCAAAAATTAGGGGGCCGAATGAGCAGTTCTTC.

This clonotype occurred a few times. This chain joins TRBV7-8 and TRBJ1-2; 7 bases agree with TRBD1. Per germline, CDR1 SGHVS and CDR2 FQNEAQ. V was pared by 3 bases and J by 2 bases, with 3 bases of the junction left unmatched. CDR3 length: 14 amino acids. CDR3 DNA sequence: TGTGCCAGCAGCTTCGGGACAGCCAACTATGGCTACACCTTC. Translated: CASSFGTANYGYTF.

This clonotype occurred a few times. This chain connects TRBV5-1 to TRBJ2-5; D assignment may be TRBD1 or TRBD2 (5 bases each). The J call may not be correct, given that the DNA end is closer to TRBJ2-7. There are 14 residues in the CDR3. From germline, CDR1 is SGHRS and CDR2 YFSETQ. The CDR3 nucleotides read TGCGCCAGCAGTCCCGGGGCAGAGTCCTACGAGCAGTACTTC. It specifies CASSPGAESYEQYF.

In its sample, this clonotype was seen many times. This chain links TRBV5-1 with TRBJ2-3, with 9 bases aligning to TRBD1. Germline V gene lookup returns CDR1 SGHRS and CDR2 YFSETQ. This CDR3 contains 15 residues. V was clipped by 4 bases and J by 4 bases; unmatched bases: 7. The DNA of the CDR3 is TGCGCCAGCAGCGTTACAGGGGGCGCGTCAGATACGCAGTATTTT. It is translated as CASSVTGGASDTQYF.

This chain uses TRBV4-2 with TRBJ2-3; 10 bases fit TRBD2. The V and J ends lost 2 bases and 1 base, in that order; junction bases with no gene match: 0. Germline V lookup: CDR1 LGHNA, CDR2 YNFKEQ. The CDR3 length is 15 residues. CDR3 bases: TGTGCCAGCAGCCAACTAGCGGGGGGCACAGATACGCAGTATTTT. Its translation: CASSQLAGGTDTQYF.

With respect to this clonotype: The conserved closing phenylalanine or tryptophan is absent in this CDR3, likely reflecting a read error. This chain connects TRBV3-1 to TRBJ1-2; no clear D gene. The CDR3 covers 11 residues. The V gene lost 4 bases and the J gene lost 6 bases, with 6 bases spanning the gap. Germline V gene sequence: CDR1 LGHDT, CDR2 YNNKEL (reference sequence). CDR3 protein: CASSRDHGYTS. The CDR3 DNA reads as TGTGCCAGCAGCCGAGACCATGGCTACACCTCC.

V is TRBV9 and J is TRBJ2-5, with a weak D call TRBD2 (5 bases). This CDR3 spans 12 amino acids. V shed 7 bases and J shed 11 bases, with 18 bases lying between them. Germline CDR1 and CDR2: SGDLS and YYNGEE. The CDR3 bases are TGTGCCAGCGGCTTAGACCTGAGGGAGCAGTACTTC. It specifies CASGLDLREQYF.

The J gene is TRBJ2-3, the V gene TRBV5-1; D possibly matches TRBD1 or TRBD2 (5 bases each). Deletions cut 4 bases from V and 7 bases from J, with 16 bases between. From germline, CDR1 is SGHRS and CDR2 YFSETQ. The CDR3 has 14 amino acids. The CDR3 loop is CASSLRDLGYTQYF. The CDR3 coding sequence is TGCGCCAGCAGCCTTCGGGACCTCGGATATACGCAGTATTTT.

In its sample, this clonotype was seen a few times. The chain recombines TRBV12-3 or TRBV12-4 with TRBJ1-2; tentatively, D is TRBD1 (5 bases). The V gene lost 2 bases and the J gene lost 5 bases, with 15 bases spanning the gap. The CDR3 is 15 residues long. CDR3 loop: CASSLLDTSSYGYTF. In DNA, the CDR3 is TGTGCCAGCAGTTTACTGGACACAAGCAGTTATGGCTACACCTTC.

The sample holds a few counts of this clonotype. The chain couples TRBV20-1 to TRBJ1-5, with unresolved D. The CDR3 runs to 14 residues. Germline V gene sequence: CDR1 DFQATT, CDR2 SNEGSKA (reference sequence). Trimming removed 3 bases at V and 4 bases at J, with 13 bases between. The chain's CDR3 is CSAREMGGNQPQHF. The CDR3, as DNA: TGCAGTGCTAGGGAAATGGGAGGGAATCAGCCCCAGCATTTT.

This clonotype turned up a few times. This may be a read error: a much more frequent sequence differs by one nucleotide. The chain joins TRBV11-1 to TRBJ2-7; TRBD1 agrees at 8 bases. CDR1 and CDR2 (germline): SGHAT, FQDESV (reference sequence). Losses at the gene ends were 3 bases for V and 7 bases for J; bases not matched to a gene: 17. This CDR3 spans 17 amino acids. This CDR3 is CASSFPSGTGPSREQYF. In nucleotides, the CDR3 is TGTGCCAGCAGCTTCCCGTCAGGGACAGGACCAAGCAGGGAGCAGTACTTC.

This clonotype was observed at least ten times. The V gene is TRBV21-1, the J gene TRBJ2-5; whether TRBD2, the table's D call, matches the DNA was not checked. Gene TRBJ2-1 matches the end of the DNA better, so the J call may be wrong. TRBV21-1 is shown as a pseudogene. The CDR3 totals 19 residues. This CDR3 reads CASSKAERCAGPTLNEQFF. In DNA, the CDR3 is TGTGCCAGCAGCAAAGCTGAGAGATGCGCGGGCCCCACCTTAAATGAGCAGTTCTTC.